This T cell receptor (beta chain) was sequenced during a study of radiation and T cells in renal cell carcinoma. Trimming took 0 bases from V and 8 from J, leaving 13 bases between them. The CDR3 covers 14 residues. Germline loops: CDR1 LNHDA, CDR2 SQIVND (reference sequence). General study findings and limits: Baseline intratumoral clonotype presence is unknown without pretreatment biopsies. From baseline, blood top tumor clonotypes peaked at 2 weeks post-radiation.

Time point in this sample: blood 2 weeks post-SBRT. Treatment of the sample: 15 Gy SBRT to primary tumor, nephrectomy 4 weeks later. The tumor was a clear cell renal cell carcinoma. Concerning this clone itself: Its target is not known.

This table comes from immunoSEQ multiplex PCR, and its TCRdb copy is limited to in-frame clones, with some not included. The data show 120,000 or so clones, around 80% seen once. The origin of this receptor is a man in his fifties or sixties with renal cell carcinoma. Sequencing was performed on blood, taken from a patient whose treatment included radiotherapy and nephrectomy. This sequence joins TRBV19 and TRBJ1-1, with D hard to call. The CDR3 coding sequence is TGTGCCAGTAGTATAGATTATGTGACGCGAGAAGCTTTCTTT. Translated: CASSIDYVTREAFF.